The next 23 T cell receptor beta chains were all read from a single sample in a study of radiation and T cells in renal cell carcinoma. Here immunoSEQ multiplex PCR was the method, and the copy in TCRdb shows in-frame clones only, minus some. Here the sample spans tens of thousands of clones, 80% to 90% being singletons. The sample's time point: blood 2 weeks post-SBRT. Stated treatment: 15 Gy SBRT to primary tumor, nephrectomy 4 weeks later. The starting material was blood, obtained from a patient whose treatment included radiotherapy and nephrectomy. The receptors stem from a woman aged 45-59 years with renal cell carcinoma.

The chain carries TRBV5-6 and TRBJ1-2; D may be TRBD1 (5 bases). This CDR3 has 13 residues. The germline V gene has CDR1 SGHDT and CDR2 YYEEEE. V gave up 6 bases and J gave up 7 bases, with 16 bases separating them. The CDR3 DNA sequence: TGTGCCAGCACCGATGGCGGGGGAGGTGGCTACACCTTC. It translates to CASTDGGGGGYTF.

This clone was recorded only once. The CDR3 bases are TGCGCCAGCAGCCAGGACACCTCGGGGGGAAATGAGCAGTTCTTC. It is translated as CASSQDTSGGNEQFF. The rearrangement links TRBV4-3 to TRBJ2-1, with TRBD2 matching over 7 bases. Losses at the gene ends were 3 bases for V and 7 bases for J; bases not matched to a gene: 9. This CDR3 has 15 residues. Germline V CDR1 and CDR2: LGHNA, YSLEER.

Notes on this clone: The same CDR3 can be traced to other DNA sequences in this sample. CDR3 coding DNA: TGCGCCAGCAGCTTGGGGACTAGCACAGATACGCAGTATTTT. It is translated as CASSLGTSTDTQYF. The chain combines TRBV5-1 with TRBJ2-3; the D gene is possibly TRBD2 (5 bases). The ends were cut back, 0 bases at V and 0 bases at J, with 5 bases in the middle. Germline lookup yields CDR1 SGHRS and CDR2 YFSETQ. The CDR3 contains 14 residues.

This chain joins TRBV18 and TRBJ1-1, with TRBD1 as a possible D gene (5 bases). Trimming left V 2 bases short and J 1 base short, with 8 bases between. The CDR3 length is 14 residues. Germline CDR1 reads KGHSH; CDR2 reads LQKENI. CDR3 DNA sequence: TGTGCCAGCTCACCAGGGGCGTCGAACACTGAAGCTTTCTTT. This encodes CASSPGASNTEAFF.

This clone was seen once. V gene TRBV6-5 combines with J gene TRBJ1-1; D is perhaps TRBD1 (5 bases). The V end was cut by 0 bases, the J end by 4 bases, with 15 bases between. This CDR3 comprises 16 residues. Germline CDR1 and CDR2: MNHEY and SVGAGI. CDR3 nucleotide sequence: TGTGCCAGCAGTTACTCCGATGGGGGTTTCGGCACTGAAGCTTTCTTT. This gives the protein CASSYSDGGFGTEAFF.

The chain carries TRBV5-1 and TRBJ2-1; weak D call: TRBD1 (5 bases). CDR1 is SGHRS, CDR2 YFSETQ, per germline. V was pared by 1 base and J by 2 bases, with 10 bases between. The CDR3 is made up of 15 amino acids. The CDR3 nucleotides are TGCGCCAGCAGCTTGACAGGCGCTACCTACAATGAGCAGTTCTTC. Translated: CASSLTGATYNEQFF. The variable domain in full, completed from reference TRBV5-1 and TRBJ2-1, reads KAGVTQTPRYLIKTRGQQVTLSCSPISGHRSVSWYQQTPGQGLQFLFEYFSETQRNKGNFPGRFSGRQFSNSRSEMNVSTLELGDSALYLCASSLTGATYNEQFFGPGTRLTVL.

V is TRBV30 and J is TRBJ2-7, with a tentative D call TRBD2 (5 bases). V was pared by 0 bases and J by 1 base, with 7 bases between. Germline CDR1 reads GTSNPN; CDR2 reads SVGIG (reference sequence). This CDR3 is built from 13 residues. This CDR3 reads CAWSVGVSYEQYF. CDR3 sequence (DNA): TGTGCCTGGAGTGTCGGGGTTTCCTACGAGCAGTACTTC. Full variable domain (missing parts from reference TRBV30 and TRBJ2-7): SQTIHQWPATLVQPVGSPLSLECTVEGTSNPNLYWYRQAAGRGLQLLFYSVGIGQISSEVPQNLSASRPQDRQFILSSKKLLLSDSGFYLCAWSVGVSYEQYFGPGTRLTVT.

This clone was counted between two and nine times. The chain joins TRBV9 to TRBJ1-1; 10 bases are a match to TRBD1. Trimming took 3 bases from V and 1 from J; bases not matched to a gene: 6. The CDR3 runs to 16 residues. CDR1 and CDR2 from the germline V gene are SGDLS and YYNGEE. CDR3 sequence: CASSAWDRGPNTEAFF. In DNA form, the CDR3 reads TGTGCCAGCAGCGCCTGGGACAGGGGCCCGAACACTGAAGCTTTCTTT.

The J gene is TRBJ2-1, the V gene TRBV11-2, with unresolved D. Germline lookup yields CDR1 SGHAT and CDR2 FQNNGV. The CDR3 runs to 15 residues. V lost 3 bases and J lost 0, with 9 bases in between. The DNA of the CDR3 is TGTGCCAGCAGCTTTGGCTCATCCTCCTACAATGAGCAGTTCTTC. It codes for CASSFGSSSYNEQFF.

The chain has TRBV6-1 and TRBJ2-4, with D perhaps TRBD1 (6 bases). Deletions cut 2 bases from V and 5 bases from J, with 16 bases between. The CDR3 has 16 residues. In germline, CDR1 is MNHNS, CDR2 SASEGT. DNA of the CDR3: TGTGCCAGCAGTGAAACGGCAGGGGATGGCCAAAACATTCAGTACTTC. This codes for CASSETAGDGQNIQYF.

This clone was found once. The chain joins TRBV7-2 to TRBJ2-5; TRBD2 agrees at 10 bases. The CDR3 runs to 14 residues. The germline gives CDR1 SGHTA, CDR2 FQGNSA. Losses at the gene ends were 7 bases for V and 3 bases for J; bases not matched to a gene: 5. CDR3 nucleotides: TGTGCCAGCAAAAGCGGGGGGGCCGAAGAGACCCAGTACTTC. As protein: CASKSGGAEETQYF.

This clone was picked up a small number of times. The chain is built from TRBV27 and TRBJ1-6, with unresolved D. There are 14 residues in the CDR3. Germline V lookup: CDR1 MNHEY, CDR2 SMNVEV (reference sequence). Trimming pared 3 bases from V and 7 bases from J, leaving 10 bases between. CDR3 residues: CASSFWGGNSPLHF. DNA of the CDR3: TGTGCCAGCAGTTTTTGGGGTGGCAATTCACCCCTCCACTTT.

The V call is TRBV27, the J call TRBJ2-1; no definite D call. Germline V gives CDR1 MNHEY, CDR2 SMNVEV (reference sequence). The CDR3 consists of 17 residues. Trimming pared 2 bases from V and 2 bases from J, leaving 16 bases between. CDR3 bases: TGTGCCAGCAGTTTAATGGGCAGCACACCTCCCTACAATGAGCAGTTCTTC. Its translation is CASSLMGSTPPYNEQFF.

For the CDR3, the DNA is TGCGCCAGCAGTGAGTCAAGCGGCTTCAGGGATCAGCCCCAGCATTTT. Protein product: CASSESSGFRDQPQHF. The chain employs TRBV10-2 and TRBJ1-5, with a weak D call TRBD1 (5 bases). CDR3 length equals 16 residues. Trimming pared 0 bases from V and 5 bases from J, leaving 14 bases between. Germline CDR1 reads WSHSY; CDR2 reads SAAADI.

This clone has just one count. This chain joins TRBV28 and TRBJ1-2; 7 bases line up with TRBD1. Germline trimming cut 5 bases from V and 2 bases from J; bases unmatched to any gene: 11. This CDR3 contains 16 residues. Germline CDR1 reads MDHEN; CDR2 reads SYDVKM. The chain's CDR3 is CASSPPPDRENYGYTF. The DNA of the CDR3 is TGTGCCAGCAGTCCCCCACCCGACAGGGAGAACTATGGCTACACCTTC.

J is TRBJ2-7 and V is TRBV5-4; tentatively, D is TRBD1 (5 bases). The CDR3 totals 14 residues. CDR1 and CDR2 from the germline V gene are SGHNT and YYREEE (reference sequence). Trimming removed 4 bases at V and 4 bases at J, with 15 bases between. The CDR3 bases are TGTGCCAGCAGCCCAGCAGGGTCGGTATACGAGCAGTACTTC. Encoded protein: CASSPAGSVYEQYF.

J is TRBJ1-2 and V is TRBV11-2; TRBD1 agrees at 8 bases. Per the germline V gene, CDR1 is SGHAT and CDR2 is FQNNGV. CDR3 length equals 14 residues. V gave up 5 bases and J gave up 6 bases; unmatched junction bases: 8. The CDR3 is CASSHGQGGNGYTF. CDR3 DNA: TGTGCCAGCAGCCACGGACAGGGAGGGAATGGCTACACCTTC.

The V call is TRBV5-6, the J call TRBJ2-5, with 9 bases matching TRBD2. Germline-derived CDR1 and CDR2 are SGHDT and YYEEEE. The CDR3 length is 17 residues. Unmatched junction bases numbered 10, after V lost 4 bases and J lost 0 bases. The CDR3 DNA reads TGTGCCAGCAGCCTAGTTAGCGGGGGCCCGTACCAAGAGACCCAGTACTTC. It yields the protein CASSLVSGGPYQETQYF.

The V call is TRBV10-1, the J call TRBJ2-3, with 8 bases lining up with TRBD1. Germline V gene data show CDR1 as WNHNN and CDR2 as SYGVQD (reference sequence). V lost 7 bases, J lost 6 bases, and 12 bases stayed unmatched. CDR3 length equals 15 residues. The CDR3 sequence is CASTKRAGGEDTQYF. CDR3 DNA: TGCGCCAGCACCAAACGGGCAGGGGGCGAGGATACGCAGTATTTT.

The V call is TRBV11-2, the J call TRBJ2-7; D assignment may be TRBD1 or TRBD2 (6 bases each). This CDR3 is 18 amino acids long. V lost 5 bases and J 4 bases, leaving 27 bases between the germline ends. In germline, CDR1 is SGHAT, CDR2 FQNNGV. The CDR3 sequence is CASSPINRARGADYEQYF. The CDR3 DNA sequence: TGTGCCAGCAGCCCGATAAACAGGGCGCGCGGGGCTGATTACGAGCAGTACTTC.

V usage is TRBV28 and J usage is TRBJ1-3; D not resolved. The length of the CDR3 is 13 residues. Germline CDR1 reads MDHEN; CDR2 reads SYDVKM. V was cut by 5 bases and J by 8 bases, with 13 bases left in between. CDR3 loop: CASSQPRSDTIYF. The CDR3 DNA is TGTGCCAGCAGTCAGCCAAGGTCGGACACCATATATTTT.

This rearrangement joins TRBV7-2 to TRBJ2-7, with TRBD1 identical over 8 bases. CDR1 and CDR2 (germline): SGHTA, FQGNSA. The V and J ends lost 2 bases and 7 bases, in that order; junction bases with no gene match: 7. The CDR3 extends over 14 amino acids. CDR3 sequence reads: CASSLSDRVVEQYF. In DNA form, the CDR3 reads TGTGCCAGCAGCTTATCGGACAGGGTTGTGGAGCAGTACTTC.

A single count supports this clone. The chain has TRBV7-2 and TRBJ2-1; TRBD2 matches 8 bases. The germline V gene has CDR1 SGHTA and CDR2 FQGNSA. This CDR3 has 14 residues. V trimming: 5 bases; J trimming: 8 bases; junction bases outside the gene matches: 8. The CDR3 reads CASSPRTSKDEQFF. The CDR3 nucleotides read TGTGCCAGCAGCCCACGGACTAGCAAGGATGAGCAGTTCTTC.